The 28 T cell receptor beta chains in this list originate from one sample, sequenced in a study of shared clonotypes between healthy human individuals. Sequenced by immunoSEQ multiplex PCR; TCRdb stores in-frame clones only, minus some. The sample holds some 790,000 clones, roughly 72% seen once. Sequencing used memory CD4+ T cells sorted from blood. Subset reported: CD45RA-negative fraction. The receptors were sampled from a woman in her thirties in good health.

V and J are TRBV29-1 and TRBJ2-5, with D maybe TRBD2 (6 bases). V gave up 5 bases and J gave up 2 bases, with 18 bases separating them. Germline V CDR1 and CDR2: SQVTM, ANQGSEA. CDR3 length equals 15 residues. The CDR3 DNA is TGCAGCGTTCAGGAGGGCCTAGCACCGCAAGAGACCCAGTACTTC. This sequence encodes CSVQEGLAPQETQYF.

The chain uses TRBV6-6 and TRBJ2-7; a weak D match, TRBD2 (6 bases). V lost 5 bases, J lost 7 bases, and 21 bases lay in between. This CDR3 contains 15 residues. Germline CDR1 reads MNHNY; CDR2 reads SVGAGI (reference sequence). The CDR3 nucleotides read TGTGCCAGCAGTGCCTCCGGGACTTCGCAAAAGGAGCAGTACTTC. The encoded protein is CASSASGTSQKEQYF.

The gene calls are TRBV9 and TRBJ2-3; TRBD1 matches 8 bases. V lost 3 bases and J lost 1; bases outside the gene matches: 4. Germline loops: CDR1 SGDLS, CDR2 YYNGEE. This CDR3 contains 15 residues. The CDR3 is CASSAQGAGTDTQYF. The CDR3 DNA sequence: TGTGCCAGCAGCGCTCAGGGGGCAGGCACAGATACGCAGTATTTT.

The rearrangement uses TRBV28 and TRBJ2-2, with D possibly matching TRBD1 (6 bases). V was trimmed by 6 bases and J by 2 bases, leaving 16 bases between them. Per germline, CDR1 MDHEN and CDR2 SYDVKM. CDR3 size: 16 residues. In nucleotides, the CDR3 is TGTGCCAGCAGGACCGGGACACAGACTAACACCGGGGAGCTGTTTTTT. Amino acids: CASRTGTQTNTGELFF.

V gene TRBV6-1 combines with J gene TRBJ2-7; no clear D. V lost 7 bases, J lost 3 bases, and 7 bases lay in between. Germline-derived CDR1 and CDR2 are MNHNS and SASEGT. The CDR3 totals 11 residues. The CDR3 region is CASKQHYEQYF. For the CDR3, the DNA is TGTGCCAGCAAGCAGCACTACGAGCAGTACTTC.

In its sample, this clone was seen a few times. The sample has other DNA sequences that encode this CDR3 too. The chain employs TRBV5-1 and TRBJ2-3; the D gene is possibly TRBD1 (5 bases). CDR1 and CDR2 from the germline V gene are SGHRS and YFSETQ. The CDR3 length is 14 residues. Deletions cut 0 bases from V and 0 bases from J, with 5 bases between. The CDR3 region is CASSLGQSTDTQYF. CDR3 coding DNA: TGCGCCAGCAGCTTGGGACAGAGCACAGATACGCAGTATTTT.

This clone was detected once. The chain joins TRBV11-2 to TRBJ2-2; tentative D call: TRBD1 (6 bases). Germline CDR1 is SGHAT and CDR2 is FQNNGV. CDR3 length: 13 residues. Trimming stripped 6 bases from V and 6 bases from J, with 11 bases between. The CDR3 coding sequence is TGTGCCAGCAGAAAACAGGGACCCGGGGAGCTGTTTTTT. This encodes CASRKQGPGELFF.

V gene TRBV18 combines with J gene TRBJ1-1; D not resolved. CDR1 and CDR2 (germline): KGHSH, LQKENI. The CDR3 extends over 13 amino acids. Trimming removed 2 bases at V and 6 bases at J, with 10 bases between. In DNA form, the CDR3 reads TGTGCCAGCTCACCAGGGTCGGGCGCTGAAGCTTTCTTT. It translates to CASSPGSGAEAFF.

The CDR3 bases are TGTGCCAGCAGCCCTCAGACTAGCGGGAGGGCATCATCGTTCTTC. This sequence encodes CASSPQTSGRASSFF. The chain uses TRBV7-2 and TRBJ2-1, with TRBD2 identical over 14 bases. Per the germline V gene, CDR1 is SGHTA and CDR2 is FQGNSA. The CDR3 is 15 residues long. The J segment lost 15 bases and the V segment lost 5 bases, leaving 12 bases of the junction unmatched.

V is TRBV19 and J is TRBJ2-5; 13 bases fit TRBD2. The J call may be wrong; the DNA end is better matched by TRBJ2-7. The germline V gene has CDR1 LNHDA and CDR2 SQIVND (reference sequence). The CDR3 extends over 15 amino acids. The DNA for the CDR3 is TGTGCCAGTAGTTCACTAGCGGGAGGGCTCTACGAGCAGTACTTC. This translates into CASSSLAGGLYEQYF.

J is TRBJ2-7 and V is TRBV28; D remains ambiguous. The germline CDR1 and CDR2 sequences are MDHEN and SYDVKM. The CDR3 contains 13 residues. V lost 5 bases and J 9 bases, leaving 17 bases between the germline ends. Written as DNA, the CDR3 is TGTGCCAGCAGTCCCGCGGTACTTTCCGGGCAGTACTTC. It specifies CASSPAVLSGQYF.

The CDR3 region is CASSKRQGLSDYGYTF. The CDR3 nucleotides read TGTGCCAGCAGCAAAAGACAGGGGCTCTCGGACTATGGCTACACCTTC. This chain joins TRBV21-1 and TRBJ1-2; the table's D call TRBD1 went unverified against the DNA. TRBV21-1 is annotated as a pseudogene. The CDR3 has 16 amino acids.

V is TRBV5-1 and J is TRBJ2-1, with TRBD1 matching 7 bases. V was clipped by 4 bases and J by 4 bases; unmatched bases: 11. Germline lookup yields CDR1 SGHRS and CDR2 YFSETQ. This CDR3 region has 16 residues. The CDR3 loop reads CASSLVGDSRYNEQFF. Here the CDR3 DNA reads TGCGCCAGCAGCCTGGTCGGGGACAGTAGATACAATGAGCAGTTCTTC.

This chain links TRBV5-5 with TRBJ2-7; no clear D gene. Trimming took off 2 bases at V and 0 bases at J, with 9 bases between the two ends. CDR1 and CDR2 from the germline V gene are SGHKS and YYEKEE (reference sequence). This CDR3 has 14 amino acids. The CDR3 nucleotides are TGTGCCAGCAGCTTTATGGGCGACTCCTACGAGCAGTACTTC. Translation gives CASSFMGDSYEQYF.

Concerning this clone itself: A junction boundary mismatches the germline segment, possibly from a read error. J is TRBJ2-1 and V is TRBV19; D gene uncertain. CDR1 and CDR2 from the germline V gene are LNHDA and SQIVND (reference sequence). The CDR3 consists of 15 residues. The CDR3 sequence is CASSLHSPRYDEQFF. CDR3 bases: TGTGCCAGTAGTCTCCACTCCCCTCGCTACGATGAGCAGTTCTTC.

This sequence joins TRBV7-9 and TRBJ2-5; 11 nucleotides match TRBD2. The V gene's germline CDR1 is SEHNR and CDR2 FQNEAQ (reference sequence). The ends lost 1 base at V and 5 bases at J; junction bases unmatched: 3. The CDR3 covers 15 residues. The CDR3 protein is CASSLVLAGVETQYF. CDR3 DNA: TGTGCCAGCAGCTTAGTACTAGCGGGAGTGGAGACCCAGTACTTC. Variable domain in full (rest from reference TRBV7-9 and TRBJ2-5): DTGVSQNPRHKITKRGQNVTFRCDPISEHNRLYWYRQTLGQGPEFLTYFQNEAQLEKSRLLSDRFSAERPKGSFSTLEIQRTEQGDSAMYLCASSLVLAGVETQYFGPGTRLLVL.

The V gene is TRBV9, the J gene TRBJ2-5; TRBD2 might be the D (6 bases). V was cut by 0 bases and J by 7 bases, with 10 bases left in between. Germline V lookup: CDR1 SGDLS, CDR2 YYNGEE. This CDR3 contains 13 residues. CDR3 DNA sequence: TGTGCCAGCAGCGTAGTTCAAGCGGGGACCCAGTACTTC. It is translated as CASSVVQAGTQYF.

The V and J genes are TRBV7-2 and TRBJ2-7; 11 nucleotides align to TRBD1. V lost 7 bases to trimming and J lost 1 base; unmatched junction nucleotides: 6. Germline-derived CDR1 and CDR2 are SGHTA and FQGNSA. The CDR3 has 15 residues. The CDR3 region is CASNPGQGASYEQYF. Here the CDR3 DNA reads TGTGCCAGCAACCCCGGACAGGGGGCATCCTACGAGCAGTACTTC. Full variable domain (remainder filled in from reference TRBV7-2 and TRBJ2-7): GAGVSQSPSNKVTEKGKDVELRCDPISGHTALYWYRQSLGQGLEFLIYFQGNSAPDKSGLPSDRFSAERTGGSVSTLTIQRTQQEDSAVYLCASNPGQGASYEQYFGPGTRLTVT.

Regarding this clone: In the same sample, other DNA sequences code for this CDR3. The chain combines TRBV29-1 with TRBJ2-3; weak D call: TRBD2 (7 bases). This CDR3 is 15 amino acids long. The germline CDR1 and CDR2 sequences are SQVTM and ANQGSEA. Trimming removed 5 bases from V and 6 bases from J, with 21 bases in between. The CDR3 reads CSVNGVVGGRDTQYF. In DNA form, the CDR3 reads TGCAGCGTTAATGGGGTGGTGGGGGGGCGTGATACGCAGTATTTT.

V is TRBV27 and J is TRBJ2-3; perhaps TRBD2 as D (6 bases). This CDR3 is 12 amino acids long. CDR1 is MNHEY and CDR2 is SMNVEV in the germline V gene (reference sequence). V was shortened by 8 bases and J by 10 bases, with 16 bases between the two germline ends. This CDR3 is CASRSGAGPQYF. DNA of the CDR3: TGTGCCAGCCGTAGCGGCGCCGGACCGCAGTATTTT.

J is TRBJ1-5 and V is TRBV30, with TRBD1 identical over 7 bases. This CDR3 is built from 12 residues. V trimming: 2 bases; J trimming: 8 bases; junction bases outside the gene matches: 3. Germline CDR1 and CDR2: GTSNPN and SVGIG (reference sequence). The CDR3 bases are TGTGCCTGGAGTCTGACAGGGAAGCCCCAGCATTTT. Translated, it gives CAWSLTGKPQHF. Complete variable domain (other parts from reference TRBV30 and TRBJ1-5): SQTIHQWPATLVQPVGSPLSLECTVEGTSNPNLYWYRQAAGRGLQLLFYSVGIGQISSEVPQNLSASRPQDRQFILSSKKLLLSDSGFYLCAWSLTGKPQHFGDGTRLSIL.

The chain recombines TRBV27 with TRBJ1-1; D possibly corresponds to TRBD1 (5 bases). Germline CDR1 reads MNHEY; CDR2 reads SMNVEV (reference sequence). Trimming removed 5 bases from V and 0 bases from J, with 13 bases in between. CDR3 length equals 15 residues. This CDR3 reads CASSPWDGLNTEAFF. CDR3 coding DNA: TGTGCCAGCAGTCCCTGGGACGGACTGAACACTGAAGCTTTCTTT.

This clone was recorded many times. CDR3 sequence: CASSERVGKQYF. For the CDR3, the DNA is TGTGCCAGCAGTGAAAGGGTTGGGAAGCAGTACTTC. V gene TRBV2 combines with J gene TRBJ2-7; D uncertain. Germline loops: CDR1 SNHLY, CDR2 FYNNEI. Deletions cut 2 bases from V and 8 bases from J, with 10 bases between. The CDR3 runs 12 residues.

The chain joins TRBV9 to TRBJ2-2, with 16 positions matching TRBD2. Germline V gene sequence: CDR1 SGDLS, CDR2 YYNGEE. V was pared by 4 bases and J by 8 bases, with 5 bases of the junction left unmatched. This CDR3 is built from 16 residues. The CDR3 here is CASSPGLAGGRGELFF. As DNA, the CDR3 is TGTGCCAGCAGCCCGGGACTAGCGGGAGGGAGAGGGGAGCTGTTTTTT.

A word on this clone: Other DNA sequences in the sample encode the same CDR3. This chain links TRBV11-2 with TRBJ2-1; the D call may be TRBD1 or TRBD2 (5 bases each). CDR3 size: 13 residues. V was clipped by 5 bases and J by 0 bases, with 5 bases between them. The germline CDR1 and CDR2 sequences are SGHAT and FQNNGV. CDR3: CASSGGSYNEQFF. The CDR3 nucleotides read TGTGCCAGCAGCGGGGGCTCCTACAATGAGCAGTTCTTC.

The J gene is TRBJ1-4, the V gene TRBV19, with D uncertain. With 7 bases removed from V and 6 bases from J, the gap between germline ends came to 12 bases. The CDR3 contains 13 residues. CDR1 and CDR2 (germline): LNHDA, SQIVND (reference sequence). For the CDR3, the DNA is TGTGCCAGTAACGAGGGTACCGATGAAAAACTGTTTTTT. It yields the protein CASNEGTDEKLFF.

The V gene is TRBV27, the J gene TRBJ2-3; D remains ambiguous. This CDR3 has 15 amino acids. Per the germline V gene, CDR1 is MNHEY and CDR2 is SMNVEV (reference sequence). V lost 3 bases to trimming and J lost 0 bases, with 10 bases between them. CDR3 nucleotide sequence: TGTGCCAGCAGTTTCAGACCCACTAGCACAGATACGCAGTATTTT. It specifies CASSFRPTSTDTQYF.

The chain carries TRBV28 and TRBJ1-1; 7 positions match TRBD1. The length of the CDR3 is 15 residues. Germline CDR1 and CDR2: MDHEN and SYDVKM. J gave up 0 bases and V 5 bases, and 6 bases lay outside the gene matches. The CDR3 DNA follows: TGTGCCAGCAGTGAACAGGGGTACATGAACACTGAAGCTTTCTTT. Its translation is CASSEQGYMNTEAFF.